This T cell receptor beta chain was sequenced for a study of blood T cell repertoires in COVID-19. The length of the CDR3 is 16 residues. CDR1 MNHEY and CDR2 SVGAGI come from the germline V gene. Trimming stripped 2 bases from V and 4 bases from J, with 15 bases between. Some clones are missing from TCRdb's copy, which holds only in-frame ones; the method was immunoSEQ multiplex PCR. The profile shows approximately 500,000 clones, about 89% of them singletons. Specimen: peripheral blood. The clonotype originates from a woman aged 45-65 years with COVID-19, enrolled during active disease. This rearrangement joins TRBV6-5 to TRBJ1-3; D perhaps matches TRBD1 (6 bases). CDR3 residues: CASSYGRGAGGNTIYF. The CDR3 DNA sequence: TGTGCCAGCAGTTACGGACGGGGGGCGGGAGGAAACACCATATATTTT.